A single sample is the source of the 9 T cell receptor beta chains below, sequenced in a study of blood T cell repertoires in COVID-19. Sequencing was performed with immunoSEQ multiplex PCR; in TCRdb, only in-frame clones are kept and a portion is missing. The table includes approximately 200,000 clones, approximately 84% detected once. Specimen: peripheral blood. The source is a woman of 80 years or more with COVID-19, enrolled during active disease.

This chain uses TRBV7-2 with TRBJ2-7, with 7 bases lining up with TRBD1. The germline V gene encodes CDR1 SGHTA and CDR2 FQGNSA. The V and J ends lost 1 base and 3 bases, in that order; junction bases with no gene match: 6. CDR3 length: 15 residues. CDR3 region: CASSLGQGVGYEQYF. In nucleotides, the CDR3 is TGTGCCAGCAGCTTAGGGCAGGGGGTAGGCTACGAGCAGTACTTC.

The J gene is TRBJ2-5, the V gene TRBV7-2; 9 positions agree with TRBD2. In germline, CDR1 is SGHTA, CDR2 FQGNSA. CDR3 length equals 17 residues. V gave up 4 bases and J gave up 4 bases; unmatched junction bases: 13. The CDR3 DNA reads TGTGCCAGCAGCTCCTCACGGACTAGCGTTGACGGAGAGACCCAGTACTTC. Protein sequence: CASSSSRTSVDGETQYF.

The chain has TRBV18 and TRBJ2-5, with a possible D match to TRBD1 (5 bases). V dropped 3 bases and J dropped 4 bases, with 12 bases sitting between them. Germline assignment: CDR1 KGHSH and CDR2 LQKENI. This CDR3 comprises 14 residues. The CDR3 spells CASSPENRRETQYF. In DNA, the CDR3 is TGTGCCAGCTCACCGGAGAACAGGAGAGAGACCCAGTACTTC. The full variable domain, with the rest looked up from reference TRBV18 and TRBJ2-5, is NAGVMQNPRHLVRRRGQEARLRCSPMKGHSHVYWYRQLPEEGLKFMVYLQKENIIDESGMPKERFSAEFPKEGPSILRIQQVVRGDSAAYFCASSPENRRETQYFGPGTRLLVL.

CDR3 bases: TGTGCCAGCAGTGTTTCCACGGGGATGAACACTGAAGCTTTCTTT. It yields the protein CASSVSTGMNTEAFF. The chain is built from TRBV5-4 and TRBJ1-1; D uncertain. From germline, CDR1 is SGHNT and CDR2 YYREEE (reference sequence). The germline V and J ends were trimmed by 5 bases and 0 bases, with 14 bases remaining between them. The CDR3 contains 15 residues.

The V gene is TRBV7-9, the J gene TRBJ2-1, with unresolved D. Deletions cut 5 bases from V and 8 bases from J, with 7 bases between. Per the germline V gene, CDR1 is SEHNR and CDR2 is FQNEAQ (reference sequence). The CDR3 has 11 residues. The CDR3 DNA reads TGTGCCAGCAGCCAATCAGATGAGCAGTTCTTC. This sequence encodes CASSQSDEQFF.

The chain recombines TRBV28 with TRBJ1-1; D unresolved. In germline, CDR1 is MDHEN, CDR2 SYDVKM. Between the trimmed V and J ends, which lost 6 bases and 0 bases, there was a span of 8 bases. The CDR3 is made up of 13 amino acids. CDR3 region: CASSLTVNTEAFF. The CDR3 DNA is TGTGCCAGCAGCCTCACAGTGAACACTGAAGCTTTCTTT. The full variable domain, rest sourced from reference TRBV28 and TRBJ1-1, is DVKVTQSSRYLVKRTGEKVFLECVQDMDHENMFWYRQDPGLGLRLIYFSYDVKMKEKGDIPEGYSVSREKKERFSLILESASTNQTSMYLCASSLTVNTEAFFGQGTRLTVV.

J is TRBJ2-7 and V is TRBV19; 7 bases are a match to TRBD1. The CDR3 is 14 amino acids. The germline CDR1 and CDR2 sequences are LNHDA and SQIVND (reference sequence). After removal of 6 bases from V and 0 bases from J, the junction contained 5 bases not matched to a gene. In DNA form, the CDR3 reads TGTGCCAGTAGCAAACGGGACAGCTCCTACGAGCAGTACTTC. Translation: CASSKRDSSYEQYF.

This chain joins TRBV5-1 and TRBJ2-5; TRBD2 might be the D (6 bases). The CDR3 runs 15 residues. The V gene's germline CDR1 is SGHRS and CDR2 YFSETQ. V was trimmed by 0 bases and J by 1 base, leaving 10 bases between them. The CDR3 DNA follows: TGCGCCAGCAGCTTGGCGGCGGGGTCCCAAGAGACCCAGTACTTC. Translation: CASSLAAGSQETQYF.

This rearrangement joins TRBV3-1 (or the pseudogene TRBV3-2) to TRBJ1-2, with a possible D match to TRBD1 (5 bases). Germline V CDR1 and CDR2: LGHDT, YNNKEL (reference sequence). Trimming left V 1 base short and J 8 bases short, with 11 bases between. This CDR3 has 13 residues. The CDR3 is CASSQGVQGGYTF. The CDR3 region has the DNA TGTGCCAGCAGCCAAGGGGTTCAGGGAGGCTACACCTTC.